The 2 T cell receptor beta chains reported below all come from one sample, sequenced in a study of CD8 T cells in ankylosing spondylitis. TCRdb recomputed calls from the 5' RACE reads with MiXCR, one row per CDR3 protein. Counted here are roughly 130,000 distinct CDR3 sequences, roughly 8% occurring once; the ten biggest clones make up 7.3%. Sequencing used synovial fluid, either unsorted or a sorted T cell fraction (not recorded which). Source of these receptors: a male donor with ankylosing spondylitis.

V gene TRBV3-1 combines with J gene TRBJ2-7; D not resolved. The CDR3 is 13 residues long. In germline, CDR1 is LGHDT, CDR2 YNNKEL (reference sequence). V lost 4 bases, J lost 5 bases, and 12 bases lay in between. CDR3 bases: TGTGCCAGCAGCCCGTACGGGCCTGACGAGCAGTACTTC. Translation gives CASSPYGPDEQYF.

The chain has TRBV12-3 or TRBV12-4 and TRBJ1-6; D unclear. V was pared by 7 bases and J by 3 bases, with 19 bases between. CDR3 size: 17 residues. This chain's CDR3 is CASKRKAPTHYNSPLHF. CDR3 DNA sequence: TGTGCCAGCAAAAGGAAGGCTCCAACCCACTATAATTCACCCCTCCACTTT.